This T cell receptor (beta chain) comes out of a study of T cells in narcolepsy (dated by TCRdb to between 2018 and 2020). Regarding the complete study: Healthy control donors were enrolled in the study alongside patients who had narcolepsy type 1 or type 2 (NT1, NT2). Autoreactive T cells targeting hypocretin neuron self-antigens (hypocretin, TRIB2) were sought in narcolepsy patients, and TCR Vbeta sequencing was used to track clonotypes in blood and CSF.

On this clone: Its cognate antigen has yet to be identified. No qualities accompany the bases; no much larger clone lies one base away.

Trimming takes 5 bases off V and 5 bases off J; junction bases not matched to a gene: 12. From cysteine to phenylalanine, the CDR3 is 16 amino acids long. Here the CDR3 DNA is all that survives: 48 bases in frame from base 1. The germline V gene (reference sequence) yields SEHNR for CDR1 and FQNEAQ for CDR2. General conclusions and limits of the study: Patients and controls had comparable numbers of sequenced blood memory CD4+ clonotypes, averaging about 39,000 and 35,000, respectively. Autoreactive clonotypes were reported to be detected serially in the blood of the same patients and of different patients, but not in the blood of healthy controls. No sequences matching autoreactive T cell clones were contained in some blood memory CD4+ repertoires from patients and controls. In plots comparing CSF and blood CD4+ T cell clonotypes from the same patient, HCRT-specific and TRIB2-specific autoreactive clonotypes were highlighted.

The receptor library was made with the immunoSEQ multiplex PCR assay. TCRdb's version of the immuneACCESS table is confined to in-frame rearrangements and falls short of the full clone set. An unresolved V gene accounts for under half of the shortfall where checked; the remainder is of unknown origin. This sample is represented by 32,000 or so clones; approximately 79% of them were singletons. The biggest ten clones account for roughly 3.5% of the sample. For TCR Vbeta sequencing, memory CD4+ T cells were sorted ex vivo from the peripheral blood of both healthy controls and narcolepsy patients. In this chain, TRBV7-9 is recombined with TRBJ2-7, and TRBD1 matches 10 of the central bases. The sequenced sample was memory (CD45RA-) CD4+ T cells from blood. The cell subset or site label of this sample denotes: memory T cells sorted ex vivo from peripheral blood. This clonotype originated in a human donor in good health. The CDR3: CASSPARGQGGHEQYF. The nucleotide sequence is given as TGTGCCAGCAGCCCAGCCCGAGGACAGGGGGGCCACGAGCAGTACTTC.